This T cell receptor beta chain was sequenced during a study of cytomegalovirus exposure and HLA in healthy donors listed by TCRdb under 2017. The study in broad terms: The 700 or so repertoires of the first cohort and the 120 validation repertoires were produced on the same platform, according to a later analysis. The study aimed to test whether signatures of past pathogen exposure could be identified by cataloging public T cell receptors. A separate validation cohort of over 95 different subjects was used in addition to the roughly 670-subject first cohort. The study combined high-throughput TCR immunosequencing, statistical association of individual TCRs with disease status, and machine learning to predict cytomegalovirus infection status. General study outcomes and caveats: In both the original and validation cohorts, the classifier was reported to diagnose cytomegalovirus status with high specificity and sensitivity. According to the authors, the approach could potentially be generalized to other disease states and immunological phenotypes. In the study, about 150 TCR beta chains were listed as associated with cytomegalovirus. In vitro tests confirmed that a few of the cytomegalovirus-associated TCR beta chains recognize cytomegalovirus antigens. Of the cluster scores, roughly 93% were above 0 in a later analysis, which found that TCRs clustered in the first cohort also tended to co-occur in the approximately 110 validation repertoires. While some public TCRs were present in many individuals, most TCR sequences turned up only very rarely across donors. A later analysis had no HLA typing for the validation cohort, so co-occurrence there was scored across all 110 or so repertoires.

V was cut back by 11 bases and J by 2 bases, leaving a gap of 21 bases between them. The germline V gene sets CDR1 to ENHRY and CDR2 to SYGVKD. Taken from cysteine to phenylalanine, the CDR3 has 15 residues. Just the 45-base CDR3 DNA is kept, in frame starting at base 1. The donors belonged to the validation cohort of over a hundred subjects, which was separate from the roughly 700-subject first cohort. This clone was detected only once. No antigen is known for it. It has no much larger one-base neighbor in the sample; base qualities were not kept. Libraries were constructed by the immunoSEQ multiplex PCR assay. The study's processing was this. To diagnose cytomegalovirus status from the catalog of TCR beta chain sequences, a statistical classification framework was built. TCRdb carries this immuneACCESS record with in-frame sequences only. Its versions omit some clonotypes, under half of them owing to an unresolved V gene in the studies checked, with the rest unexplained. V, J and clone size derive from that table, while D and trimming were established from the DNA sequence. Recorded for this sample are about 130,000 clones; 70% to 85% of them occurred a single time. The ten largest clones capture less than 35% of the sample.

What was sequenced was PBMCs. In this chain, TRBV10-3 is recombined with TRBJ1-2, and possibly TRBD1, on 5 matching bases. The sequence derives from a man aged 30 to 45 in good health and CMV-seropositive. CDR3 loop: CAVRSGGVENYGYTF. In nucleotide form, the sequence is TGTGCCGTAAGATCGGGGGGGGTAGAAAACTATGGCTACACCTTC.